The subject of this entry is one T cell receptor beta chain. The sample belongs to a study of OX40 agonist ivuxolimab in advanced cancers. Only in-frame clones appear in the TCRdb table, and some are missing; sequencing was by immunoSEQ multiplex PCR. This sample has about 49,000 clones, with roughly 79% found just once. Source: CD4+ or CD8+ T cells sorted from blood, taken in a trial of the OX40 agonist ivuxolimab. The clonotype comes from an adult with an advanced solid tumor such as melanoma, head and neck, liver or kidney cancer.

The CDR3 here is CASSLLRSYNEQFF. The CDR3 coding sequence is TGTGCCAGCAGTTTATTGAGGTCCTACAATGAGCAGTTCTTC. V and J are TRBV27 and TRBJ2-1; D not certain. The ends were cut back, 1 base at V and 1 base at J, with 5 bases in the middle. Looked up from germline, CDR1 is MNHEY and CDR2 is SMNVEV (reference sequence). The CDR3 is 14 amino acids.